This TCR beta chain was retrieved from a study of a mutant IDH1 vaccine in newly diagnosed glioma. Study-level background: Initiation of the vaccine course occurred 4-6 weeks after radiotherapy alone, or alongside temozolomide cycles. Patients got radiotherapy, temozolomide, or both beforehand, and most got both. Study-wide results and caveats: Shifts in the top peripheral T cell clonotypes seemed unrelated to pseudoprogression.

Libraries were prepared by immunoSEQ multiplex PCR; TCRdb keeps only in-frame clonotypes and omits some of them. This sample yields about 83,000 clones, of which about 91% are seen a single time; about 0.61% belongs to the top ten. With 3 bases clipped from V and 5 bases from J, the junction kept 5 bases outside the gene matches. The CDR3 has 15 amino acids. The germline CDR1 and CDR2 sequences are SGHTS and YDEGEE. A word on this clone: Its antigen is unidentified.

Documented time point: week 5, during vaccination. Each dose of the vaccine consisted of 300 ug of mutant IDH1 20-mer peptide, with topical imiquimod. This sequence originates from a woman aged 50 to 60 with glioma. The chain joins TRBV5-8 to TRBJ1-4; TRBD1 agrees at 9 bases. The source material was PBMCs, sampled from a glioma patient whose treatment included an IDH1 peptide vaccine. CDR3 in DNA: TGTGCCAGCAGCTCTCGGGACAGGGAGAATGAAAAACTGTTTTTT. Encoded protein: CASSSRDRENEKLFF.